This passage covers 28 T cell receptor beta chains from one sample sequenced in a study of regulatory T cells in long-lasting Graves disease. The time point: persistent/refractory GD, antithyroid drugs over 5 years with positive TRAb. The TCR library was made from RNA extracted from PBMCs. The authors built TCR beta libraries using iRepertoire HTBI primers and Arm-PCR of CDR3 regions. MiXCR, applied by TCRdb to the multiplex PCR reads, yields one record per CDR3 protein. The sample shows some 440,000 distinct CDR3 sequences, about 20% of them seen only once. The sequencing here drew on peripheral blood mononuclear cells (PBMCs), taken when the disease was refractory, from a patient treated with antithyroid drugs. These receptor sequences come from a female donor with Graves disease.

There are a few counts of this clonotype. The J gene is TRBJ1-2, the V gene TRBV4-1; weak D call: TRBD1 (6 bases). Germline V gene lookup returns CDR1 MGHRA and CDR2 YSYEKL. The CDR3 consists of 13 residues. V dropped 3 bases and J dropped 8 bases, with 13 bases sitting between them. CDR3 region: CASSHGGAVGYTF. CDR3 in DNA: TGCGCCAGCAGCCATGGGGGGGCGGTAGGCTACACCTTC.

Many counts were recorded for this clonotype. V gene TRBV12-3 or TRBV12-4 combines with J gene TRBJ2-6, with 9 bases that match TRBD1. The CDR3 has 17 residues. V trimming: 5 bases; J trimming: 3 bases; junction bases outside the gene matches: 8. CDR3 nucleotide sequence: TGTGCCAGCAGTGGCCGGGACAGGGTAAATGGGGCCAACGTCCTGACTTTC. Its translation is CASSGRDRVNGANVLTF.

The CDR3 coding sequence is TGTGCCAGCAGCCAAGATCGAGCAAATAATTCACCCCTCCACTTT. It specifies CASSQDRANNSPLHF. The chain uses TRBV4-2 and TRBJ1-6; D ambiguous. Germline lookup yields CDR1 LGHNA and CDR2 YNFKEQ. This CDR3 comprises 15 residues. V lost 0 bases and J lost 5, with 8 bases in between.

This sequence joins TRBV7-9 and TRBJ1-4, with 10 bases fitting TRBD1. The CDR3 is made up of 15 amino acids. J was trimmed by 8 bases and V by 0 bases; bases with no gene match: 3. CDR1 is SEHNR and CDR2 is FQNEAQ in the germline V gene (reference sequence). CDR3 in DNA: TGTGCCAGCAGCTTAGCTGGGACAGGGGTCGAAAAACTGTTTTTT. It encodes CASSLAGTGVEKLFF. Based on the CDR3 plus reference TRBV7-9 and TRBJ1-4, the full variable domain is DTGVSQNPRHKITKRGQNVTFRCDPISEHNRLYWYRQTLGQGPEFLTYFQNEAQLEKSRLLSDRFSAERPKGSFSTLEIQRTEQGDSAMYLCASSLAGTGVEKLFFGSGTQLSVL.

As concerns this clonotype: Only one base separates this from a far larger clonotype, so it likely reflects a read error. V is TRBV28 and J is TRBJ2-1; 8 bases line up with TRBD1. The tail of the sequence fits TRBJ2-5 better, so the J call may be wrong. This CDR3 contains 15 residues. Germline V gives CDR1 MDHEN, CDR2 SYDVKM. CDR3 sequence reads: CASSPETGAGMAQYF. DNA for the CDR3: TGTGCCAGCAGTCCCGAGACAGGGGCCGGCATGGCCCAGTACTTC.

This clonotype was detected a few times. The CDR3 DNA follows: TGCGCCAGCAGGGGAGGGGGCAAGACCGGGGAGCTGTTTTTT. This sequence encodes CASRGGGKTGELFF. The V and J genes are TRBV4-1 and TRBJ2-2; D possibly matches TRBD1 or TRBD2 (7 bases each). Germline V gives CDR1 MGHRA, CDR2 YSYEKL. Trimming shortened V by 6 bases and J by 5 bases, and 13 bases separated the two germline ends. CDR3 size: 14 residues.

Only a few counts were recorded for this clonotype. The rearrangement uses TRBV20-1 and TRBJ2-7, with D tentatively TRBD1 (5 bases). Trimming cost V 3 bases and J 0 bases, with 18 bases left between them. The CDR3 loop spans 16 amino acids. Germline V gene sequence: CDR1 DFQATT, CDR2 SNEGSKA (reference sequence). The CDR3 protein is CSASGVSGHASYEQYF. CDR3 DNA: TGCAGTGCTAGTGGGGTATCTGGACACGCCTCCTACGAGCAGTACTTC.

The chain joins TRBV11-2 to TRBJ1-2; unclear D gene. CDR1 SGHAT and CDR2 FQNNGV come from the germline V gene. This CDR3 contains 14 residues. Trimming removed 4 bases at V and 3 bases at J, with 12 bases between. The CDR3 protein is CASSSHIWDYGYTF. The CDR3 DNA reads as TGTGCCAGCAGCTCCCACATATGGGACTATGGCTACACCTTC.

Here the CDR3 DNA reads TGCAGTGCTCTGGGATCTTTCCAATTTTCAGAGACAGGGCCCGGTGAGCAGTTCTTC. Translation gives CSALGSFQFSETGPGEQFF. The chain recombines TRBV20-1 with TRBJ2-1; 7 positions match TRBD1. This CDR3 comprises 19 residues. Germline assignment: CDR1 DFQATT and CDR2 SNEGSKA (reference sequence). Germline trimming cut 5 bases from V and 9 bases from J; bases unmatched to any gene: 28.

This clonotype has a handful of counts. This sequence joins TRBV6-2 or TRBV6-3 and TRBJ1-1, with D maybe TRBD1 (5 bases). The germline V and J ends were trimmed by 0 bases and 1 base, with 12 bases remaining between them. The CDR3 has 16 residues. Germline CDR1 and CDR2: MNHEY and SVGEGT. The CDR3 is CASSYSYSDRNTEAFF. The CDR3 DNA follows: TGTGCCAGCAGTTACTCATACTCCGACAGGAACACTGAAGCTTTCTTT.

The gene calls are TRBV2 and TRBJ2-2, with 9 positions matching TRBD2. V lost 3 bases to trimming and J lost 6 bases; unmatched junction nucleotides: 11. Germline V gene data show CDR1 as SNHLY and CDR2 as FYNNEI. The CDR3 extends over 17 amino acids. The CDR3 region is CASSDRPSGILAGELFF. The CDR3 region has the DNA TGTGCCAGCAGTGACCGTCCTAGCGGGATTTTGGCCGGGGAGCTGTTTTTT.

The genes are TRBV4-1 and TRBJ2-7; D is perhaps TRBD1 or TRBD2 (5 bases each). Trimming took 3 bases from V and 0 from J, leaving 12 bases between them. The CDR3 has 15 residues. Germline CDR1 MGHRA, CDR2 YSYEKL. CDR3 coding DNA: TGCGCCAGCAGCCAGGGGACCGTAAGCTCCTACGAGCAGTACTTC. This sequence encodes CASSQGTVSSYEQYF.

Only a few counts were recorded for this clonotype. J is TRBJ2-7 and V is TRBV10-2; TRBD2 agrees at 7 bases. The CDR3 is 17 amino acids. Germline V lookup: CDR1 WSHSY, CDR2 SAAADI. Germline trimming cut 7 bases from V and 8 bases from J; bases unmatched to any gene: 23. Here the CDR3 DNA reads TGCGCCAGCACCGAGACTAGGGGCGTGCGGGAGCACCGAAAGCAGTACTTC. This translates into CASTETRGVREHRKQYF.

This clonotype has ten or more counts. J is TRBJ2-7 and V is TRBV6-5, with TRBD1 matching over 7 bases. From germline, CDR1 is MNHEY and CDR2 SVGAGI. There are 14 residues in the CDR3. V trimming: 2 bases; J trimming: 6 bases; junction bases outside the gene matches: 7. CDR3 protein: CASSYQIQGPEQYF. The CDR3 DNA sequence: TGTGCCAGCAGTTACCAGATACAGGGGCCCGAGCAGTACTTC.

Points on this clonotype: A much larger clone differs from this one at a single base, so this may be a read error. The V call is TRBV2, the J call TRBJ2-5, with a weak D call TRBD2 (6 bases). The germline V gene encodes CDR1 SNHLY and CDR2 FYNNEI. The CDR3 consists of 12 residues. The CDR3 DNA is TGTGCCAGCAAGCGGGCCCAAGAGACCCAGTGCTTC. Translating gives CASKRAQETQCF.

This clonotype was seen at least ten times. The rearrangement joins TRBV6-1 to TRBJ2-7, with D possibly being TRBD1 (8 bases). This CDR3 contains 15 residues. Trimming stripped 6 bases from V and 2 bases from J, with 17 bases between. Germline CDR1 and CDR2: MNHNS and SASEGT. CDR3: CASSWTGRGPYEQYF. DNA for the CDR3: TGTGCCAGCAGCTGGACAGGGAGGGGCCCCTACGAGCAGTACTTC.

Ten or more counts support this clonotype. This chain uses TRBV3-1 with TRBJ2-7; no firm D call. The germline V gene has CDR1 LGHDT and CDR2 YNNKEL (reference sequence). V lost 0 bases and J lost 3, with 12 bases in between. The CDR3 is 15 residues long. CDR3: CASSQEENPFYEQYF. CDR3 DNA: TGTGCCAGCAGCCAAGAGGAGAATCCCTTCTACGAGCAGTACTTC.

This clonotype was detected once. The chain recombines TRBV19 with TRBJ2-7, with D perhaps given as TRBD1 or TRBD2 (5 bases each). Trimming left V 5 bases short and J 6 bases short, with 14 bases between. Germline V gene sequence: CDR1 LNHDA, CDR2 SQIVND (reference sequence). The CDR3 covers 13 residues. CDR3: CASSQFRDAEQYF. The CDR3, as DNA: TGTGCCAGTAGTCAGTTCCGGGACGCCGAGCAGTACTTC.

This clonotype was seen a few times. V gene TRBV5-6 combines with J gene TRBJ1-2, with D hard to call. Trimming pared 2 bases from V and 0 bases from J, leaving 11 bases between. The germline gives CDR1 SGHDT, CDR2 YYEEEE. The CDR3 has 15 amino acids. CDR3 region: CASSFSPGTNYGYTF. DNA for the CDR3: TGTGCCAGCAGCTTTTCCCCCGGGACTAACTATGGCTACACCTTC.

This clonotype was seen a handful of times. V and J are TRBV4-1 and TRBJ1-1, with TRBD1 as a possible D gene (5 bases). Deletions cut 0 bases from V and 11 bases from J, with 13 bases between. The CDR3 runs to 13 residues. The germline CDR1 and CDR2 sequences are MGHRA and YSYEKL. Written as DNA, the CDR3 is TGCGCCAGCAGCCAAGATCTTATAGGGGACGCTTTCTTT. Its translation is CASSQDLIGDAFF.

V and J are TRBV28 and TRBJ2-7, with TRBD1 matching 9 bases. This CDR3 region has 13 residues. The germline gives CDR1 MDHEN, CDR2 SYDVKM. V shed 7 bases and J 3 bases; nucleotides not matched to a gene: 4. CDR3 sequence (DNA): TGTGCCAGCACCTACAGGGGGCTCTACGAGCAGTACTTC. Translation: CASTYRGLYEQYF.

This clonotype came up a few times. CDR3 protein: CASSGRSGDYGYTF. Here the CDR3 DNA reads TGTGCCAGCAGTGGGAGATCAGGGGACTATGGCTACACCTTC. The gene calls are TRBV25-1 and TRBJ1-2, with a tentative D call TRBD1 (6 bases). Germline V gives CDR1 MGHDK, CDR2 SYGVNS. This CDR3 spans 14 amino acids. The germline V and J ends were trimmed by 4 bases and 3 bases, with 12 bases remaining between them.

The V call is TRBV18, the J call TRBJ2-1; D perhaps matches TRBD2 (5 bases). Deletions cut 7 bases from V and 4 bases from J, with 17 bases between. Germline V gives CDR1 KGHSH, CDR2 LQKENI. This CDR3 has 15 amino acids. CDR3 loop: CASLPGLADYNEQFF. CDR3 in DNA: TGTGCCAGCTTACCCGGGCTAGCAGATTACAATGAGCAGTTCTTC.

This clonotype was observed a single time. The genes are TRBV6-1 and TRBJ1-2, with TRBD1 matching over 7 bases. J lost 0 bases, V lost 5 bases, and 3 bases had no gene match. This CDR3 is 14 amino acids long. CDR1 is MNHNS and CDR2 is SASEGT in the germline V gene. Written as DNA, the CDR3 is TGTGCCAGCAGTACGACAGGGTCTAACTATGGCTACACCTTC. Translating it yields CASSTTGSNYGYTF.

This clonotype was picked up a small number of times. The chain is built from TRBV13 and TRBJ2-7; D unresolved. CDR1 and CDR2 (germline): PRHDT, FYEKMQ (reference sequence). CDR3 size: 12 residues. Trimming removed 4 bases at V and 6 bases at J, with 10 bases between. The CDR3 DNA reads as TGTGCCAGCAGCTGGGGAAGCGTCGAGCAGTACTTC. Residues: CASSWGSVEQYF.

The V and J genes are TRBV5-1 and TRBJ2-7; 8 bases agree with TRBD1. Germline CDR1 SGHRS, CDR2 YFSETQ. The CDR3 loop spans 16 amino acids. V gave up 2 bases and J gave up 7 bases; unmatched junction bases: 14. The CDR3 reads CASSLVPQGAQEEQYF. CDR3 nucleotides: TGCGCCAGCAGCTTAGTCCCCCAGGGGGCCCAGGAAGAGCAGTACTTC.

This clonotype was counted a single time. This chain joins TRBV7-9 and TRBJ1-4; D remains ambiguous. The CDR3 runs 16 residues. The V end lost 1 base, the J end lost 0 bases, and 9 bases lay between the germline ends. Germline V gives CDR1 SEHNR, CDR2 FQNEAQ (reference sequence). The CDR3 loop reads CASSLDTLATNEKLFF. CDR3 nucleotides: TGTGCCAGCAGCTTAGACACACTTGCAACTAATGAAAAACTGTTTTTT.

The rearrangement links TRBV27 to TRBJ2-3; D not resolved. V gave up 1 base and J gave up 2 bases, with 4 bases separating them. Germline V gene lookup returns CDR1 MNHEY and CDR2 SMNVEV (reference sequence). This CDR3 is built from 13 residues. CDR3 DNA sequence: TGTGCCAGCAGTTTATTTGCCACAGATACGCAGTATTTT. This gives the protein CASSLFATDTQYF.